Each of the 18 T cell receptor gamma chains below was sequenced from the same sample in a study of intestinal T cells in coeliac disease. LymphoTrack primers amplified TRG sequences from roughly 0.2 ug of biopsy DNA. TCRdb fed the multiplex PCR reads into CATT to redo clone calling. The sample records hundreds of gamma-chain clones, around 50% being singletons. Ten to eleven formalin-fixed paraffin-embedded scrolls, each 5 µm thick, supplied each case's genomic DNA. Source material: a duodenal biopsy. The receptors derive from a human donor with celiac disease.

The chain has TRGV10 and TRGJ1 or TRGJ2. Being an ORF, TRGV10 has a function that is uncertain. Germline trimming cut 8 bases from V and 16 bases from J; bases unmatched to any gene: 9. The length of the CDR3 is 9 residues. CDR3 in DNA: TGTGCTGCGTGGGCTCCGGCGCTCTTT. The encoded protein is CAAWAPALF.

The chain uses TRGV3 and TRGJ1 or TRGJ2. The CDR3 has 13 residues. Per germline, CDR1 VTNTFY and CDR2 YDVSTARD (reference sequence). CDR3 region: CAPGTPRGYKKLF. CDR3 in DNA: TGTGCACCTGGGACCCCTAGGGGGTATAAGAAACTCTTT.

In this sample, this clone is large. The chain employs TRGV8 and TRGJ1 or TRGJ2. V was clipped by 3 bases and J by 12 bases; unmatched bases: 5. This CDR3 contains 10 residues. Per the germline V gene, CDR1 is VENAVY and CDR2 is YDSYNSRV. CDR3 nucleotides: TGTGCCACCTGGGATCAAGGGAAACTCTTT. Translation gives CATWDQGKLF.

The sample holds a few counts of this clone. A much larger clone differs by one base, so this may be a read error. The same CDR3 is also encoded by other DNA sequences in this sample. V usage is TRGV8 and J usage is TRGJ1 or TRGJ2. The CDR3 runs 13 residues. Germline V lookup: CDR1 VENAVY, CDR2 YDSYNSRV. CDR3 coding DNA: TGCGCCACCACGACGAGAGGGTATTATAAGAAACTCTTT. It translates to CATTTRGYYKKLF.

This clone is large (0.1 to 1%) by share. The V and J genes are TRGV8 and TRGJ1 or TRGJ2. CDR1 and CDR2 (germline): VENAVY, YDSYNSRV. The CDR3 consists of 12 residues. CDR3: CAPGMDYYKKLF. For the CDR3, the DNA is TGTGCACCTGGGATGGATTATTATAAGAAACTCTTT.

V gene TRGV5 combines with J gene TRGJ1 or TRGJ2. The V gene end was trimmed by 6 bases and the J gene end by 3 bases; junction bases not matched to a gene: 8. This CDR3 has 13 amino acids. Germline CDR1 and CDR2: VINAFY and YDVSNSKD. CDR3 region: CATWTGRYYKKLF. Here the CDR3 DNA reads TGTGCCACCTGGACAGGCCGTTATTATAAGAAACTCTTT.

This clone was seen a few times. The protein given by TCRdb reflects a much larger clone and differs at residue 10 from this DNA's translation, likely from a read error; the protein shown is the DNA's translation. The V and J genes are TRGV10 and TRGJP1. TRGV10 qualifies as an ORF whose function is uncertain. The CDR3 is 13 residues long. The CDR3 reads CAAWNTTGWSKIF. The CDR3, as DNA: TGTGCTGCGTGGAATACCACTGGTTGGTCCAAGATATTT.

The CDR3 DNA is TGTGCTGCGTGGGATCCCCATCACTGGTTTGGTTTCAAGATATTT. Translation: CAAWDPHHWFGFKIF. The V call is TRGV10, the J call TRGJP1. TRGV10 is sorted into the ORF group, with uncertain function. This CDR3 spans 15 amino acids. V shed 8 bases, J shed 14 bases, and the junction held 21 bases outside the gene matches.

V is TRGV3 and J is TRGJP2. The CDR3 is 14 amino acids. The germline V gene has CDR1 VTNTFY and CDR2 YDVSTARD (reference sequence). CDR3 sequence: CAPGQSSSDWIKTF. In DNA, the CDR3 is TGTGCACCTGGACAGTCCAGTAGTGATTGGATCAAGACGTTT.

The rearrangement links TRGV10 to TRGJP1. TRGV10 is placed among ORFs of uncertain function. The V gene end was trimmed by 8 bases and the J gene end by 15 bases; junction bases not matched to a gene: 16. CDR3 length equals 13 residues. The CDR3 spells CAAWPTWLAVKIF. CDR3 sequence (DNA): TGTGCTGCGTGGCCGACCTGGTTGGCTGTCAAGATATTT.

The chain is built from TRGV11 and TRGJ1 or TRGJ2. TRGV11 has ORF status, its function being uncertain. CDR3 size: 21 residues. The J segment lost 2 bases and the V segment lost 0 bases, leaving 22 bases of the junction unmatched. The CDR3 here is CACWIRHVQVGITIYYYKKLF. The DNA of the CDR3 is TGTGCCTGCTGGATTAGGCACGTTCAAGTCGGAATAACCATTTATTATTATAAGAAACTCTTT.

This clone has just a few counts. The chain uses TRGV4 and TRGJ1 or TRGJ2. Germline V gene lookup returns CDR1 EGSTGY and CDR2 YDSYTSSV. This CDR3 spans 14 amino acids. Trimming at V came to 12 bases and at J to 8 bases, leaving 22 bases not matched to a gene. The CDR3 region is CAHLGWAAYNKKLF. Written as DNA, the CDR3 is TGTGCCCACCTGGGATGGGCGGCCTATAATAAGAAACTCTTT.

This clone is large in the sample. At the DNA level, this CDR3 is encoded by other sequences in the same sample as well. The rearrangement uses TRGV3 and TRGJ1 or TRGJ2. The germline V gene has CDR1 VTNTFY and CDR2 YDVSTARD (reference sequence). Losses at the gene ends were 3 bases for V and 12 bases for J; bases not matched to a gene: 2. This CDR3 is built from 9 residues. CDR3 amino acids: CATWDSKLF. CDR3 coding DNA: TGTGCCACCTGGGACTCGAAACTCTTT.

The chain combines TRGV9 with TRGJP2. The junction had 8 bases not matched to a gene; V was cut back by 0 bases and J by 1 base. The CDR3 consists of 17 residues. In germline, CDR1 is GITISATS, CDR2 ISYDGTV (reference sequence). CDR3 DNA sequence: TGTGCCTTGTGGGAGGTGCGGTGGGGTAGTAGTGATTGGATCAAGACGTTT. Its translation: CALWEVRWGSSDWIKTF.

With regard to this clone: One end of the junction is discordant with germline, which a read error may explain. The rearrangement uses TRGV11 and TRGJP1. Being an ORF, TRGV11 has a function that is uncertain. The CDR3 runs 10 residues. The CDR3 sequence: CACWIRNLTF. The CDR3 DNA reads as TGTGCCTGCTGGATTAGAAACCTCACCTTT.

Comment on this clone: This may stem from a read error, because a much larger clone lies one nucleotide away. Other DNA sequences in the sample encode the same CDR3. The rearrangement links TRGV3 to TRGJ1 or TRGJ2. This CDR3 spans 13 amino acids. Germline V gene data show CDR1 as VTNTFY and CDR2 as YDVSTARD (reference sequence). The CDR3 coding sequence is TGCGCCACCTGGGACAGGCTTCATTATAAGAAACTCTTT. It translates to CATWDRLHYKKLF.

This clone came up once. The chain couples TRGV3 to TRGJ1 or TRGJ2. Trimming at V came to 12 bases and at J to 3 bases, leaving 20 bases not matched to a gene. The CDR3 is 15 residues long. Germline V gene sequence: CDR1 VTNTFY, CDR2 YDVSTARD (reference sequence). The CDR3 region is CADLGRFLSYYKKLF. CDR3 DNA sequence: TGTGCCGACCTGGGACGGTTCCTTTCTTATTATAAGAAACTCTTT.

The rearrangement links TRGV2 to TRGJ1 or TRGJ2. J gave up 0 bases and V 9 bases, and 14 bases lay outside the gene matches. The CDR3 spans 15 residues. Germline V gene sequence: CDR1 EGSNGY, CDR2 YDSYNSKV. Here the CDR3 DNA reads TGTGCCACCCTGGGGACGGCGTTGAATTATTATAAGAAACTCTTT. It yields the protein CATLGTALNYYKKLF.